Detailed here is one T cell receptor (beta chain). The clone's antigen remains unknown. No clone much larger than this one lies a single base away; base qualities are absent. The CDR3 spans 15 residues, from the cysteine through the phenylalanine. Of the read, only the CDR3 DNA is kept; its 45 bases are in frame from base 1. CDR1 SEHNR and CDR2 FQNEAQ are derived from the germline V gene (reference sequence). The junction shows trimming of 1 base on V and 8 bases on J, and the gene matches do not reach 8 bases of it. In the prospective study, participants were roughly 18 to 100 years old, resided in about 25 geographic areas of the United States, and were enrolled through a virtual design. In the prospective study, participants were assigned to cohorts based on the clinical history participants reported in a screening survey and a study questionnaire. Recovered participants in ImmuneRACE Cohort 3 were defined by two consecutive negative NP/OP PCR tests, clearance by a healthcare professional, or resolution of symptoms. Mobile phlebotomists in the prospective study collected whole blood, serum and a nasopharyngeal or oropharyngeal swab from every participant. Additional blood draws and questionnaires over an approximately 2-month period could optionally be provided by prospective study participants. Before DNA extraction, blood samples from the prospective study were shipped at room temperature or frozen.

The entry originates in a study of blood T cell repertoires in COVID-19 (dated by TCRdb to the early 2020s). Context from the whole study: The collaborator samples originated in the United States, Italy and Spain and spanned the acute and convalescent phases of COVID-19. The material from the prospective study consisted of cDNA or gDNA derived from T cells, B-cell-depleted T cells, or PBMCs. The dataset comprised deeply sampled blood TCRbeta repertoires from subjects exposed to, actively infected with, or recovered from COVID-19. The repertoires were released in a freely available public database meant as a resource for research on the immune response to SARS-CoV-2. The samples were drawn from the first 160 participants of the ongoing ImmuneRACE study and from about 1,200 subjects provided by 6 global collaborators. Nearly every sample came with metadata listing a de-identified subject ID, COVID-19 status, age in years and sex. Where HLA class I and class II types were available, the types were taken from metadata supplied by the sample provider, not from assay-based typing. Findings and caveats that apply to the study as a whole: The quantity of clinical and demographic metadata differed by source and by participant and was supplied without curation.

TCRbeta CDR3 regions were amplified from genomic DNA using the immunoSEQ Assay, a bias-controlled multiplex PCR. The original methods were these. The number of nucleated cells in each sample was estimated by amplification of reference gene primers within the assay. Sequence reads were collapsed and filtered to measure the absolute abundance of every unique TCRbeta CDR3 rearrangement. Productive Simpson clonality was computed per sample as the square root of Simpson's diversity index over productive rearrangements. In TCRdb, the immuneACCESS table is reduced to in-frame sequences with V and J assigned. These tables do not hold every clone; where another copy was compared, an unresolved V gene accounts for under half, and the others remain unexplained. The V and J calls and clone size are taken from that table; D and trimming were inferred from the DNA. Within this sample are approximately 220,000 clones, with roughly 89% of them counted one time only. Together, the top ten hold approximately 6.8% of the sample.

This clonotype originated in a woman in her 40s who had recovered from COVID-19. Here the chain combines TRBV7-9 and TRBJ2-1; TRBD2 matches 7 bases in the middle. Specimen: PBMCs or T cells enriched from blood (not recorded which). The bases read TGTGCCAGCAGCTTAGATACCGGGGGGTGGGATGAGCAGTTCTTC. It specifies CASSLDTGGWDEQFF. This CDR3, with the reference TRBV7-9 and TRBJ2-1 proteins standing in past its ends, gives the full variable domain DTGVSQNPRHKITKRGQNVTFRCDPISEHNRLYWYRQTLGQGPEFLTYFQNEAQLEKSRLLSDRFSAERPKGSFSTLEIQRTEQGDSAMYLCASSLDTGGWDEQFFGPGTRLTVL.